The T cell receptor (beta chain) under discussion was sequenced for a study of cytomegalovirus exposure and HLA in healthy donors. Among the donors, all were healthy bone marrow donors. CDR1 LNHDA and CDR2 SQIVND come from the germline V gene (reference sequence). V dropped 5 bases and J dropped 5; count of bases not matched to a gene: 8. The CDR3 runs to 15 residues. The PCR used 60 Vbeta and 13 Jbeta primers. TCRdb's copy holds only in-frame clones and misses some; the assay was immunoSEQ multiplex PCR. The table includes roughly 110,000 clones, roughly four fifths detected once. The origin of this receptor is a man younger than 35 in good health and CMV-seronegative. V is TRBV19 and J is TRBJ1-4; 7 bases map to TRBD1. Sequenced: PBMCs. The CDR3: CASSVGQPVNEKLFF. CDR3 coding DNA: TGTGCCAGTAGTGTGGGACAGCCAGTAAATGAAAAACTGTTTTTT.